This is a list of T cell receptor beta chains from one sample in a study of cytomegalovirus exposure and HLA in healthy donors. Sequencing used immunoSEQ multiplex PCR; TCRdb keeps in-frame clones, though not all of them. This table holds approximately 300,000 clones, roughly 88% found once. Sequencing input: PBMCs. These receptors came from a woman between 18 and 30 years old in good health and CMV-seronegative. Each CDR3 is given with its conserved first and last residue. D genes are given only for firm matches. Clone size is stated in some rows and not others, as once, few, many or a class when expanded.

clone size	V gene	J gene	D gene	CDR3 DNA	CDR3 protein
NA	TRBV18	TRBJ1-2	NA	TGTGCCAGCTCACCCGGGACCGGGGGAGGCTACACCTTC	CASSPGTGGGYTF
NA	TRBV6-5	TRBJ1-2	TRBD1	TGTGCCAGCAGTTATACAGGGGGCGTTGACTATGGCTACACCTTC	CASSYTGGVDYGYTF
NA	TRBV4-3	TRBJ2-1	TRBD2	TGCGCCAGCAGCCAAAGCGGACTAGCGGGATACAACAATGAGCAGTTCTTC	CASSQSGLAGYNNEQFF
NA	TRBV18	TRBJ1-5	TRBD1	TGTGCCAGCTCCCCCTTGGGGGACAGGGGTCAGCCCCAGCATTTT	CASSPLGDRGQPQHF
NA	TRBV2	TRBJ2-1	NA	TGTGCCAGCAGCCCACCTTCGGGGGTAACCTACAATGAGCAGTTCTTC	CASSPPSGVTYNEQFF
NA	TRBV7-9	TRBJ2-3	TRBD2	TGTGCCAGCAGCGGGGGACTAGCGGAGGCAGATACGCAGTATTTT	CASSGGLAEADTQYF
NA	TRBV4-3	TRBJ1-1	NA	TGCGCCAGCAGCCAAGTGAGGAACACTGAAGCTTTCTTT	CASSQVRNTEAFF
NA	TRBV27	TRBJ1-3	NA	TGTGCCAGCAGTCTCTCAGGGATTGCGGCTGGAAACACCATATATTTT	CASSLSGIAAGNTIYF
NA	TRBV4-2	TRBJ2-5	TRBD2	TGTGCCAGCAGCCACGGGACTAGCGGGAGTGGGGGAGAGACCCAGTACTTC	CASSHGTSGSGGETQYF
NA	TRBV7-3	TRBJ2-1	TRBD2	TGTGCCAGCAGCCCTGCTGGTCTAGCGGGAATAGGTGAGCAGTTCTTC	CASSPAGLAGIGEQFF
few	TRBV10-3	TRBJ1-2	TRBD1	TGTGCCATCAGTGATAGGACAGGGTCGGTCGGCTACACCTTC	CAISDRTGSVGYTF
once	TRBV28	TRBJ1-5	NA	TGTGCCAGCAGTTTACTTAACCCACAGGGAGCGGATCAGCCCCAGCATTTT	CASSLLNPQGADQPQHF
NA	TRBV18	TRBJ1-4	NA	TGTGCCAGCTCACCGGGGACAATTGAAAAACTGTTTTTT	CASSPGTIEKLFF
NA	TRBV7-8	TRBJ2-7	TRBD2	TGTGCCAGCAGCTTAGCGCCAGCGGGAAGCTCCTACGAGCAGTACTTC	CASSLAPAGSSYEQYF
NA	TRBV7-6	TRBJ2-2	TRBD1	TGTGCCAGCAGCCCCCAGACAGGGCCCGGGGAGCTGTTTTTT	CASSPQTGPGELFF
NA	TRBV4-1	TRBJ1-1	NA	TGCGCCAGCAGCCTTCGTGAGGGCACTGAAGCTTTCTTT	CASSLREGTEAFF
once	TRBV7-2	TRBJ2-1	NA	TGTGCCAGCAGCCCCCTTGTTGAGCAGTTCTTC	CASSPLVEQFF
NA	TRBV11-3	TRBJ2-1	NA	TGTGCCAGCAGCTTAACCGTGACAGACTTATACAATGAGCAGTTCTTC	CASSLTVTDLYNEQFF
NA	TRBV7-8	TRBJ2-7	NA	TGTGCCAGCAGCTACGGCGGCGGCGGCGACGAGCAGTACTTC	CASSYGGGGDEQYF
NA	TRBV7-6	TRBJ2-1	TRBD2	TGTGCCAGCAGCTTAGAGCCATGGACTAGCGGGAGGGCGGGGTCCAATGAGCAGTTCTTC	CASSLEPWTSGRAGSNEQFF
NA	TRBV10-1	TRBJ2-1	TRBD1	TGCGCCAGCAGTGCGACAGGGATCAATGAGCAGTTCTTC	CASSATGINEQFF
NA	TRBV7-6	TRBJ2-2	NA	TGTGCCAGCAGCTTAGTTTCTGGCAACACCGGGGAGCTGTTTTTT	CASSLVSGNTGELFF
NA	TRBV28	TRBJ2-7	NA	TGTGCCAGCAGTTTTTTTGCACAGACCTACGAGCAGTACTTC	CASSFFAQTYEQYF
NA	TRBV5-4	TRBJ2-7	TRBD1	TGTGCCAGCAGCCAATCGACAGGGCCCTACGAGCAGTACTTC	CASSQSTGPYEQYF
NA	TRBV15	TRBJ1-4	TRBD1	TGTGCCACCAGCCCGCGACAGGGGACTAATGAAAAACTGTTTTTT	CATSPRQGTNEKLFF
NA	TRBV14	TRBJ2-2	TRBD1	TGTGCCAGCAGCCAGGGGACAGGGGGCTTATCGCCCGGGGAGCTGTTTTTT	CASSQGTGGLSPGELFF
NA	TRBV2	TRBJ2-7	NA	TGTGCCAGCAGCAAAGACAGCTACGAGCAGTACTTC	CASSKDSYEQYF
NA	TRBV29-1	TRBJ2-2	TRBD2	TGCAGCGTTGCGCTGCTAGCGGGAGGTCTTGGGGAGCTGTTTTTT	CSVALLAGGLGELFF
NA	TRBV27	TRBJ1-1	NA	TGTGCCAGCAGTTTATCGCTCAGGGTGGGACTTCGAACTGAAGCTTTCTTT	CASSLSLRVGLRTEAFF
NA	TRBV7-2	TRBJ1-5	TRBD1	TGTGCCAGCAGCACGACCTCAGGGGGCCGGAATCAGCCCCAGCATTTT	CASSTTSGGRNQPQHF
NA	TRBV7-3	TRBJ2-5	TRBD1	TGTGCCAGCAGCTCCGGGACAGTACAAGAGACCCAGTACTTC	CASSSGTVQETQYF
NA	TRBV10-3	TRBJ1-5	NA	TGTGCCACCAAAGGGGGGGACCGAGATAGCAATCAGCCCCAGCATTTT	CATKGGDRDSNQPQHF
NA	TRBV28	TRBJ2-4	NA	TGTGCCAGCACCCAAACTAAAGGTCCTCAAAACATTCAGTACTTC	CASTQTKGPQNIQYF
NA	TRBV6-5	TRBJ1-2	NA	TGTGCCAGCAGTGACGGGGTAGATAACTATGGCTACACCTTC	CASSDGVDNYGYTF
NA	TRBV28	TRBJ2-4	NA	TGTGCCAGCAACTCGGGCAGGGAGGAGGCCAAAAACATTCAGTACTTC	CASNSGREEAKNIQYF
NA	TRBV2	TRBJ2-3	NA	TGTGCCAGCACAGGGGCCGCGGGCACAGATACGCAGTATTTT	CASTGAAGTDTQYF
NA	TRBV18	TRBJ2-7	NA	TGTGCCAGCTCACCACCGGGGACTGCACTTGGCGAGCAGTACTTC	CASSPPGTALGEQYF
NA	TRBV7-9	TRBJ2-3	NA	TGTGCCAGCAGCTTAGCCTCAGGGGCAGATACGCAGTATTTT	CASSLASGADTQYF
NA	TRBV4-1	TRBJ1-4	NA	TGCGCCAGCAGCCAAGAGTCCGGGACAACTAATGAAAAACTGTTTTTT	CASSQESGTTNEKLFF
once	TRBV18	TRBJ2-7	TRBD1	TGTGCCAGCTCACCTATGACAGGGGGGACTCGGGAGCAGTACTTC	CASSPMTGGTREQYF
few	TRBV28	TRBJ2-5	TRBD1	TGTGCCAGCAGCCCAGACAGGGCAGGAGGAGAGACCCAGTACTTC	CASSPDRAGGETQYF
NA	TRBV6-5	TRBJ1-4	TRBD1	TGTGCCAGCAGACGACAGGGCGGGTTGGAAAAACTGTTTTTT	CASRRQGGLEKLFF
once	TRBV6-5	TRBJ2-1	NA	TGTGCCAGCAGTTACTCTCCTCCATTTTACGGCAATGAGCAGTTCTTC	CASSYSPPFYGNEQFF
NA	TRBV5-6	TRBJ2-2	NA	TGTGCCAGCAGCCACAGGGTAGGGACCGGGGAGCTGTTTTTT	CASSHRVGTGELFF
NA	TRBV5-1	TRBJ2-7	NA	TGCGCCAGCAGCTTGAGGGCAGGGTTTGAGTACGAGCAGTACTTC	CASSLRAGFEYEQYF
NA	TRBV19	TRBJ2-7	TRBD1	TGTGCCAGTAGCCCTGGGACAGGGGGGGTCGAGCAGTACTTC	CASSPGTGGVEQYF
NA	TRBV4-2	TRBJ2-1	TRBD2	TGTGCCAGCAGCCAAGATAAGAGCGGGAGAGATGAGCAGTTCTTC	CASSQDKSGRDEQFF